These 4 T cell receptor beta chains were sequenced from one sample in a study of shared T cell receptors in the human thymus. Some clones are missing from TCRdb's copy, which holds only in-frame ones; the method was immunoSEQ multiplex PCR. This table holds approximately 580,000 clones, 75% to 80% found once. The same data also went into a second study, on human thymus T cells.

Sequences were obtained from thymocytes. Source of these receptors: a boy younger than two with a congenital heart defect.

This chain links TRBV4-1 with TRBJ2-7; 9 positions match TRBD1. After removal of 3 bases from V and 2 bases from J, the junction contained 2 bases not matched to a gene. The germline V gene has CDR1 MGHRA and CDR2 YSYEKL. CDR3 length: 14 amino acids. CDR3 sequence: CASSHDRGTYEQYF. CDR3 DNA: TGCGCCAGCAGCCACGACAGGGGGACCTACGAGCAGTACTTC.

The genes are TRBV12-5 and TRBJ2-1; D is ambiguous. The CDR3 sequence is 17 residues long. V was trimmed by 2 bases and J by 2 bases, leaving 16 bases between them. Germline V lookup: CDR1 LGHNT, CDR2 FRNRAP. This CDR3 is CASGLFVAISTYNEQFF. Here the CDR3 DNA reads TGTGCTAGTGGTTTGTTTGTAGCCATTTCGACCTACAATGAGCAGTTCTTC. Supplemented by reference TRBV12-5 and TRBJ2-1, the full variable domain reads DARVTQTPRHKVTEMGQEVTMRCQPILGHNTVFWYRQTMMQGLELLAYFRNRAPLDDSGMPKDRFSAEMPDATLATLKIQPSEPRDSAVYFCASGLFVAISTYNEQFFGPGTRLTVL.

V and J are TRBV7-9 and TRBJ2-5, with unresolved D. The DNA end lines up better with TRBJ2-7; the J call may be wrong. This CDR3 region has 13 residues. CDR1 SEHNR and CDR2 FQNEAQ come from the germline V gene (reference sequence). This CDR3 is CASSLPRDYEQYF. As DNA, the CDR3 is TGTGCCAGCAGCCTACCCCGAGACTACGAGCAGTACTTC.

The chain links TRBV10-3 to TRBJ1-1; TRBD1 matches at 7 bases. This CDR3 comprises 14 residues. The ends lost 6 bases at V and 3 bases at J; junction bases unmatched: 7. Germline assignment: CDR1 ENHRY and CDR2 SYGVKD. As DNA, the CDR3 is TGTGCCATCAGCCAATCAACAGGGGACACTGAAGCTTTCTTT. It is translated as CAISQSTGDTEAFF.